A selection of T cell receptor beta chains follows, all from one sample in a study of T cell clones after liver transplantation. Libraries were prepared by immunoSEQ multiplex PCR; TCRdb keeps only in-frame clonotypes and omits some of them. The repertoire holds fewer than 20,000 clones, with approximately 88% as singletons. Material: CD8+ T cells from blood, obtained before liver transplant. Receptor source: a human donor who received a liver transplant. The conserved cysteine and the conserved F or W are not part of the CDR3 here. Clone size is given for some rows only: seen once, a few or many times, or a class if the clone is expanded.

NA	TRBV5-1	TRBJ2-7	ASRLHWTGVGEQY
NA	TRBV28	TRBJ2-7	ASSLGGSYEQY
NA	TRBV5-6	TRBJ2-7	ASSFSSEQY
NA	TRBV15	TRBJ1-2	ATSRDARVGYGYT
NA	TRBV7-2	TRBJ2-3	ASSLTPASTDTQY
NA	TRBV27	TRBJ1-5	ASSLLAGSNQPQH
NA	TRBV4-2	TRBJ2-3	ASSQAAYGRESDTQY
NA	TRBV7-9	TRBJ1-5	ASSKMNQPQH
NA	TRBV10-2	TRBJ1-6	ASRDSYNSPLH
NA	TRBV30	TRBJ1-2	AWRGEGYT
NA	TRBV25-1	TRBJ1-1	ASRVTGPNTEAF
NA	TRBV4-1	TRBJ2-7	ASSQRDRGTYEQY
NA	TRBV7-9	TRBJ2-3	ASSPTDSTPDTQY
NA	TRBV28	TRBJ1-1	ASSLYTGASTEAF
NA	TRBV5-4	TRBJ1-2	ASSPTPRDDYGYT
NA	TRBV7-6	TRBJ2-3	ASSTDRASSTDTQY
NA	TRBV5-1	TRBJ2-3	ASSFSLQGAITQY
NA	TRBV5-8	TRBJ2-7	ASSSSSYEQY
NA	TRBV19	TRBJ2-1	ASSILAGGEQF
NA	TRBV6-5	TRBJ2-5	ASSYVGAEETQY
NA	TRBV7-9	TRBJ2-7	ASSSDRGYEQY
NA	TRBV6-5	TRBJ2-1	ASSPLNRDYEQF
NA	TRBV6-1	TRBJ2-1	ASIMGAGLYNEQF
NA	TRBV7-2	TRBJ2-7	ASSLGLAGGYEQY
NA	TRBV4-1	TRBJ2-7	ASSQIGGGQY
once	TRBV7-9	TRBJ1-2	ASSLAFGPRPPVGYGYT
NA	TRBV6-6	TRBJ2-1	ASSPTSGQYNEQF
once	TRBV28	TRBJ2-7	ASRPTTSGATYEQY
NA	TRBV29-1	TRBJ2-7	SFQGPTDHEQY
NA	TRBV7-6	TRBJ2-7	ASSLGGESYEQY
NA	TRBV28	TRBJ1-2	ASGSYYGYT
NA	TRBV27	TRBJ2-2	ASSSHPGSGRAGGELF
NA	TRBV28	TRBJ1-4	ASSPRGLGEKLF
NA	TRBV7-6	TRBJ1-3	ASSSVADRGNTIY
large	TRBV28	TRBJ2-7	ASRGRETYEQY
NA	TRBV9	TRBJ2-1	ASSADYNEQF
NA	TRBV6-4	TRBJ1-1	ASSDWEGTEAF
NA	TRBV5-6	TRBJ2-7	ASSSSGEQY
once	TRBV28	TRBJ1-1	ASSTDHGTVNTEAF
few	TRBV27	TRBJ2-7	ASRILGRSEQY
NA	TRBV19	TRBJ1-1	ASTLRGGTEAF
few	TRBV19	TRBJ2-1	ASSKSRFNEQF
NA	TRBV4-1	TRBJ2-3	ASSQVPGLAGSTDTQY
NA	TRBV9	TRBJ1-4	ASSESDRAVEKLF
NA	TRBV5-4	TRBJ2-7	ASSLGGRASYEQY
NA	TRBV7-9	TRBJ2-3	ASSPATDTQY